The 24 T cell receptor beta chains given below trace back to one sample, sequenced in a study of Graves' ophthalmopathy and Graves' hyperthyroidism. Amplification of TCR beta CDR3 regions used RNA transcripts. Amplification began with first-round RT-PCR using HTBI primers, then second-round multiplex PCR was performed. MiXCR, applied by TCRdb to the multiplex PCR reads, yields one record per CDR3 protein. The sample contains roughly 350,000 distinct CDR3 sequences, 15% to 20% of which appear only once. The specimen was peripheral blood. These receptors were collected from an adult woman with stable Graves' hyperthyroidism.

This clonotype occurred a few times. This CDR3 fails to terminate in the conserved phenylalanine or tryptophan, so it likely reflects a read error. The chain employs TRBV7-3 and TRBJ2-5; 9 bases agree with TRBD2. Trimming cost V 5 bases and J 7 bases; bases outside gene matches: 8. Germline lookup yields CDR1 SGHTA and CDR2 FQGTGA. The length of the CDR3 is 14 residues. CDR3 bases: TGTGCCAGCAGCCCGACTAGCGGTCGTGGGACCCAGTACCTC. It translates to CASSPTSGRGTQYL.

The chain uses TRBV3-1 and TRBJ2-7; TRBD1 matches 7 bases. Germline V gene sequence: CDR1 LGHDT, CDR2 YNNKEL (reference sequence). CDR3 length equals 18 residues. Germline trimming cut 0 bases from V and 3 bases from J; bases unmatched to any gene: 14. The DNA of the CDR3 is TGTGCCAGCAGCCAAGAGAGATTCCGGGACAGACATATCTACGAGCAGTACTTC. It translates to CASSQERFRDRHIYEQYF.

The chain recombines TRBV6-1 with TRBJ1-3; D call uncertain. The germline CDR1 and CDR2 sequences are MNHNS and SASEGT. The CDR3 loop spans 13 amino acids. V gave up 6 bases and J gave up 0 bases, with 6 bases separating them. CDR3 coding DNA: TGTGCCAGCAGCCGGGACTCTGGAAACACCATATATTTT. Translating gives CASSRDSGNTIYF.

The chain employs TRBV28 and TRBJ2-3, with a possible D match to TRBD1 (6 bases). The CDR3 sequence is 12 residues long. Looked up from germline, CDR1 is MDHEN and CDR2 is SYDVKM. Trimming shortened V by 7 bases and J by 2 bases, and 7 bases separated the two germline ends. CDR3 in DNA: TGTGCCAGCACAGGGGACACAGATACGCAGTATTTT. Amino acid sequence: CASTGDTDTQYF.

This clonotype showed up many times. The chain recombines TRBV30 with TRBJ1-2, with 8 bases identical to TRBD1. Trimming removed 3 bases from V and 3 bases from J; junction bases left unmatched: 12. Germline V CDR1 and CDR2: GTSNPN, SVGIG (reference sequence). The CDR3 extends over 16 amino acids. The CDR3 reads CAWRAANRGLDYGYTF. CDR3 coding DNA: TGTGCCTGGAGGGCCGCCAACAGGGGGTTGGACTATGGCTACACCTTC.

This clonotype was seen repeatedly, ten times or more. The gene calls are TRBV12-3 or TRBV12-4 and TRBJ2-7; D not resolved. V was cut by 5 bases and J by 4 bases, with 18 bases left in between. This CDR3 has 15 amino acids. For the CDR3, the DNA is TGTGCCAGCAGTGTCAGTTGGAGTGGAAGATACGAGCAGTACTTC. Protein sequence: CASSVSWSGRYEQYF.

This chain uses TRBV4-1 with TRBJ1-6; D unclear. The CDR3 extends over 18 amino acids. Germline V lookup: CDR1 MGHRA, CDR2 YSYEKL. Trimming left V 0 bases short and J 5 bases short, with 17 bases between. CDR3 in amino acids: CASSQDAAAQLNNSPLHF. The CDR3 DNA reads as TGCGCCAGCAGCCAAGACGCCGCGGCCCAGCTCAATAATTCACCCCTCCACTTT.

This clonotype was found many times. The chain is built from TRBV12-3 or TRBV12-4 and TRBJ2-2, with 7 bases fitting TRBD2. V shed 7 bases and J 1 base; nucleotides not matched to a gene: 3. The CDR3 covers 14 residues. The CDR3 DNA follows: TGTGCCAGCAAGGGGACTAAGAACACCGGGGAGCTGTTTTTT. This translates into CASKGTKNTGELFF.

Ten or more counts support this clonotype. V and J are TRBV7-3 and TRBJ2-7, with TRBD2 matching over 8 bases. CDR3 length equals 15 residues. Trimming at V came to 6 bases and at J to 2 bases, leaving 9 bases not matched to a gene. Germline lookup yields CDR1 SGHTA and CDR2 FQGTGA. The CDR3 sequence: CASSPGRDSTYEQYF. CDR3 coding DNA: TGTGCCAGCAGTCCCGGGAGGGACTCAACCTACGAGCAGTACTTC.

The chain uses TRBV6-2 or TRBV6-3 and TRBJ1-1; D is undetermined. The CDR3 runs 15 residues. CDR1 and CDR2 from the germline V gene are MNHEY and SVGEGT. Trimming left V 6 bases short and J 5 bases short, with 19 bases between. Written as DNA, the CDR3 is TGTGCCAGCAGCCAAGAACCCGGGCTCGGGACTGAAGCTTTCTTT. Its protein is CASSQEPGLGTEAFF.

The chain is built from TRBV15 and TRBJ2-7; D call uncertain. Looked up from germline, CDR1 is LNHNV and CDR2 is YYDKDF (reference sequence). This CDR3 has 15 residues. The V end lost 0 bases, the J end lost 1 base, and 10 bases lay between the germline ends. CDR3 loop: CATSRDWGQSYEQYF. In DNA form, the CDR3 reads TGTGCCACCAGCAGAGATTGGGGTCAGTCCTACGAGCAGTACTTC.

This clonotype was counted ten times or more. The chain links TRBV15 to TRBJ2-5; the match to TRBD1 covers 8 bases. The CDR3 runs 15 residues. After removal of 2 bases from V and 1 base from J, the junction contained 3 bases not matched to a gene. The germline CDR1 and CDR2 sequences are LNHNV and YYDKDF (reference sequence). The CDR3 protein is CATSRQGAIQETQYF. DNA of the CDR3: TGTGCCACCAGCAGACAGGGGGCTATCCAAGAGACCCAGTACTTC.

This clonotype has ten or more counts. The CDR3 protein is CASSPNPGLAGVPSSYEQYF. The CDR3 nucleotides are TGTGCCAGCAGCCCCAACCCGGGACTAGCGGGAGTCCCCTCCTCCTACGAGCAGTACTTC. This sequence joins TRBV13 and TRBJ2-7, with 14 bases that match TRBD2. CDR3 length: 20 amino acids. Germline V gene data show CDR1 as PRHDT and CDR2 as FYEKMQ (reference sequence). The ends lost 5 bases at V and 0 bases at J; junction bases unmatched: 15. Combining the CDR3 with reference TRBV13 and TRBJ2-7 gives the whole variable domain AAGVIQSPRHLIKEKRETATLKCYPIPRHDTVYWYQQGPGQDPQFLISFYEKMQSDKGSIPDRFSAQQFSDYHSELNMSSLELGDSALYFCASSPNPGLAGVPSSYEQYFGPGTRLTVT.

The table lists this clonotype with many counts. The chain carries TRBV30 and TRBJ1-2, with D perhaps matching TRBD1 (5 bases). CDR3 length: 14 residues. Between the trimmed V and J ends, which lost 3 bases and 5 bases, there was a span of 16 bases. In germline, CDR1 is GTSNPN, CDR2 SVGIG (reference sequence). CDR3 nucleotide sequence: TGTGCCTGGAGCCGATCGGGACGGTCTTATGGCTACACCTTC. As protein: CAWSRSGRSYGYTF.

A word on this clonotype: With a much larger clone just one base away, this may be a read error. CDR3 bases: TGTGCCAGCAGTGAATGGGGGGCGGACACTGAATCTTTCTTT. This codes for CASSEWGADTESFF. This chain joins TRBV2 and TRBJ1-1, with D tentatively TRBD1 (6 bases). The CDR3 covers 14 residues. Germline V CDR1 and CDR2: SNHLY, FYNNEI.

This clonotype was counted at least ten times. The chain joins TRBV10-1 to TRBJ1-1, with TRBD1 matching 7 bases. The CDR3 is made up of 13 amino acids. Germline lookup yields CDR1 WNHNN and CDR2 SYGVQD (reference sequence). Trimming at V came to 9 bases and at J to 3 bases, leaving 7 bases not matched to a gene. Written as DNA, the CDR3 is TGCGCCAGTTCCACAGGGGATGACACTGAAGCTTTCTTT. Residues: CASSTGDDTEAFF.

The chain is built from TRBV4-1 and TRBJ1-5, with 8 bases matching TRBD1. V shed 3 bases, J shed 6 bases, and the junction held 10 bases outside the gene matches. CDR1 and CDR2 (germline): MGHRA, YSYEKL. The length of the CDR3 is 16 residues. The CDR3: CASSHLLQGVRQPQHF. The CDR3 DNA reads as TGCGCCAGCAGCCATCTTCTACAGGGGGTGCGTCAGCCCCAGCATTTT.

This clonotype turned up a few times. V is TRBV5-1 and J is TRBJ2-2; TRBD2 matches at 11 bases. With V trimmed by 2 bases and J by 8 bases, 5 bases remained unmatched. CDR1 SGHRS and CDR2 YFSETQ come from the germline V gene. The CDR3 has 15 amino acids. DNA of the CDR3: TGCGCCAGCAGCTTAACTAGCGGGAGATATGGGGAGCTGTTTTTT. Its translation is CASSLTSGRYGELFF.

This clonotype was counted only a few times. The CDR3 reads CASSLSTSLDEQYF. The CDR3 DNA follows: TGCGCCAGCAGCTTATCGACTAGTTTAGACGAGCAGTACTTC. The rearrangement joins TRBV5-1 to TRBJ2-7; D perhaps matches TRBD2 (6 bases). V gave up 2 bases and J gave up 5 bases, with 14 bases separating them. CDR1 and CDR2 from the germline V gene are SGHRS and YFSETQ. This CDR3 comprises 14 residues.

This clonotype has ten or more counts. CDR3 amino acids: CATRAATANTGELFF. DNA of the CDR3: TGTGCCACCAGGGCTGCCACAGCGAACACCGGGGAGCTGTTTTTT. The rearrangement uses TRBV24-1 and TRBJ2-2, with unresolved D. The CDR3 length is 15 residues. Trimming stripped 7 bases from V and 0 bases from J, with 11 bases between. The germline CDR1 and CDR2 sequences are KGHDR and SFDVKD.

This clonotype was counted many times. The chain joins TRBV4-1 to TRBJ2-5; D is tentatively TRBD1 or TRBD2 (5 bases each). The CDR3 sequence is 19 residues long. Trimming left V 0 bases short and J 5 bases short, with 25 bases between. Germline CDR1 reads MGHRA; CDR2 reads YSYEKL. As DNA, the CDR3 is TGCGCCAGCAGCCAAGATTGGGGCGAGGGTAGTGGTTTAGTGGAGACCCAGTACTTC. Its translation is CASSQDWGEGSGLVETQYF.

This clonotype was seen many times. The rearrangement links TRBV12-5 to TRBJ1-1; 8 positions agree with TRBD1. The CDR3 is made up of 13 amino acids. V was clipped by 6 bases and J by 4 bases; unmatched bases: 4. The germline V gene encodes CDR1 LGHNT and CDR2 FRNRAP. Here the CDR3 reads CASGGQVGTEAFF. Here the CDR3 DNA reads TGTGCTAGTGGGGGACAGGTCGGCACTGAAGCTTTCTTT.

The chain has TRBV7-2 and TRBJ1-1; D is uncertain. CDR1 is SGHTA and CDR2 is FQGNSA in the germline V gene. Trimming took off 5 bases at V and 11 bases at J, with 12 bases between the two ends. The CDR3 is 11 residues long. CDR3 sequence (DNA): TGTGCCAGCAGCCCCCGTCCGGTTGCTTTCTTT. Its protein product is CASSPRPVAFF.

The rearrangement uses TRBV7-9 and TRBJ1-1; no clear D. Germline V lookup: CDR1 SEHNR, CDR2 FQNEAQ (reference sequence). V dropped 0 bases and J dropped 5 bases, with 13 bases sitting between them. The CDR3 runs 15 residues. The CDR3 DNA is TGTGCCAGCAGCTTAGCAGTGATGGCGGTAACTGAAGCTTTCTTT. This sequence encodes CASSLAVMAVTEAFF.